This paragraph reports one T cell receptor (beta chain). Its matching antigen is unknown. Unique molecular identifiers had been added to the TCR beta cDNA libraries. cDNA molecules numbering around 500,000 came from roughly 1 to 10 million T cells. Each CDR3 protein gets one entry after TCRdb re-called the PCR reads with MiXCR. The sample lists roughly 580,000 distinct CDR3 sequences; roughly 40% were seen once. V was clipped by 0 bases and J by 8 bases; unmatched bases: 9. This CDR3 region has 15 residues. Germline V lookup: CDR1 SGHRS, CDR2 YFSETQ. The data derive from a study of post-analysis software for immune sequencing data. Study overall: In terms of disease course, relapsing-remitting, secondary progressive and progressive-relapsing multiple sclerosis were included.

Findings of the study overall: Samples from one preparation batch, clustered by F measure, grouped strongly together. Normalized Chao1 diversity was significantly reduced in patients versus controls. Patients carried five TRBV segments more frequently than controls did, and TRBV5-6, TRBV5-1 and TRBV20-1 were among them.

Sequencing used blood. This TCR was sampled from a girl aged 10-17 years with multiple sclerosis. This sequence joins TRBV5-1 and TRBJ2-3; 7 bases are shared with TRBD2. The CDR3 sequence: CASSLGLAFRGTQYF. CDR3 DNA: TGCGCCAGCAGCTTGGGACTAGCCTTTCGGGGTACGCAGTATTTT.